The 24 T cell receptor beta chains listed next were all sequenced from one sample in a study of cytomegalovirus exposure and HLA in healthy donors. The PCR ran on 60 Vbeta and 13 Jbeta primers. The assay was immunoSEQ multiplex PCR, and TCRdb's table has in-frame clones only and misses some. There are around 190,000 clones in the sample; roughly four fifths occur only once, and 2.5% to 3.5% lies in the top ten. Sample: PBMCs. The receptors come from a woman in her 30s in good health and CMV-seropositive.

The chain recombines TRBV18 with TRBJ2-5; D is possibly TRBD1 (5 bases). V was pared by 6 bases and J by 5 bases, with 13 bases between. Germline V gene sequence: CDR1 KGHSH, CDR2 LQKENI. This CDR3 contains 13 residues. The CDR3, as DNA: TGTGCCAGCTCCCAGGGTATAGGTGAGACCCAGTACTTC. Translation gives CASSQGIGETQYF.

The rearrangement links TRBV28 to TRBJ2-7; possibly TRBD1 for D (5 bases). The CDR3 sequence is 14 residues long. With 10 bases removed from V and 3 bases from J, the gap between germline ends came to 19 bases. CDR1 and CDR2 (germline): MDHEN, SYDVKM. CDR3 region: CAISTQGKGYEQYF. CDR3 sequence (DNA): TGTGCCATTTCAACTCAGGGTAAGGGCTACGAGCAGTACTTC.

To note about this clone: Within the sample, other DNA sequences also encode this same CDR3. The chain uses TRBV19 and TRBJ2-7; D might be TRBD2 (5 bases). CDR1 is LNHDA and CDR2 is SQIVND in the germline V gene (reference sequence). This CDR3 region has 13 residues. Trimming shortened V by 5 bases and J by 0 bases, and 8 bases separated the two germline ends. The CDR3 region is CASSSGLSYEQYF. Written as DNA, the CDR3 is TGTGCCAGTAGTTCCGGACTCTCCTACGAGCAGTACTTC.

V usage is TRBV5-1 and J usage is TRBJ2-7, with a possible D match to TRBD2 (6 bases). Germline V gene lookup returns CDR1 SGHRS and CDR2 YFSETQ. V was clipped by 4 bases and J by 0 bases, with 14 bases between them. The CDR3 covers 15 residues. The CDR3 sequence: CASSPSLGGSYEQYF. The CDR3 DNA is TGCGCCAGCAGCCCGTCCCTGGGAGGCTCCTACGAGCAGTACTTC.

The CDR3 bases are TGTGCCAGTCTCCCCCAAAGGAGGGGCTACGAGCAGTACTTC. Amino acid sequence: CASLPQRRGYEQYF. The rearrangement links TRBV28 to TRBJ2-7; possibly TRBD2 for D (6 bases). Germline V lookup: CDR1 MDHEN, CDR2 SYDVKM. The CDR3 covers 14 residues. V dropped 9 bases and J dropped 3 bases, with 18 bases sitting between them.

Only one count was recorded for this clone. The CDR3, as DNA: TGTGCCAGTAGTATAAGACTAGCGGGAGGCCCCTACGAGCAGTACTTC. Translation gives CASSIRLAGGPYEQYF. The chain carries TRBV19 and TRBJ2-7; the match to TRBD2 covers 13 bases. This CDR3 region has 16 residues. From germline, CDR1 is LNHDA and CDR2 SQIVND (reference sequence). The V segment lost 2 bases and the J segment 2 bases; nucleotides outside the gene matches: 3.

The V gene is TRBV6-5, the J gene TRBJ2-7; TRBD2 is a possible D gene (6 bases). The CDR3 has 13 amino acids. Germline values: CDR1 MNHEY, CDR2 SVGAGI. Trimming shortened V by 7 bases and J by 5 bases, and 15 bases separated the two germline ends. This CDR3 reads CASKRGGKHEQYF. In nucleotides, the CDR3 is TGTGCCAGCAAGCGAGGCGGGAAGCACGAGCAGTACTTC.

This chain connects TRBV29-1 to TRBJ1-1; the D gene is possibly TRBD1 (5 bases). Germline CDR1 and CDR2: SQVTM and ANQGSEA. V was cut by 0 bases and J by 1 base, with 15 bases left in between. The CDR3 loop spans 16 amino acids. CDR3 nucleotides: TGCAGCGTTGAAGATAAAAGGGCGGGGACGAACACTGAAGCTTTCTTT. Its protein is CSVEDKRAGTNTEAFF.

This clone appeared a few times. V and J are TRBV11-2 and TRBJ1-1, with 8 bases fitting TRBD1. Germline CDR1 and CDR2: SGHAT and FQNNGV. The trim removed 1 base at V and 0 bases at J, leaving 4 bases unmatched. This CDR3 is built from 16 residues. The CDR3 is CASSLAVTGVNTEAFF. The CDR3 DNA is TGTGCCAGCAGCTTAGCAGTGACAGGGGTGAACACTGAAGCTTTCTTT.

This chain uses TRBV5-6 with TRBJ2-2; D is unclear. The germline CDR1 and CDR2 sequences are SGHDT and YYEEEE. This CDR3 has 12 residues. Trimming pared 4 bases from V and 4 bases from J, leaving 5 bases between. The CDR3 here is CASSLSTGELFF. The DNA of the CDR3 is TGTGCCAGCAGCCTTAGCACCGGGGAGCTGTTTTTT.

This clone has just a few counts. The V and J genes are TRBV7-2 and TRBJ2-7; 7 positions match TRBD2. V shed 5 bases and J 1 base; nucleotides not matched to a gene: 5. The CDR3 is 14 amino acids. CDR1 and CDR2 (germline): SGHTA, FQGNSA. The CDR3 here is CASSMASGSYEQYF. The CDR3 DNA sequence: TGTGCCAGCAGCATGGCTAGCGGATCCTACGAGCAGTACTTC.

J is TRBJ2-1 and V is TRBV4-1, with D possibly TRBD2 on 6 matching bases. The CDR3 extends over 16 amino acids. Trimming cost V 1 base and J 0 bases, with 10 bases left between them. Germline V gene lookup returns CDR1 MGHRA and CDR2 YSYEKL. In DNA form, the CDR3 reads TGCGCCAGCAGCCAAGCTAGCGCGAGCTCCTACAATGAGCAGTTCTTC. It translates to CASSQASASSYNEQFF.

The chain carries TRBV10-3 and TRBJ1-2; TRBD1 is a possible D gene (5 bases). CDR1 and CDR2 from the germline V gene are ENHRY and SYGVKD. The CDR3 length is 14 residues. The ends were cut back, 2 bases at V and 0 bases at J, with 7 bases in the middle. The CDR3 DNA is TGTGCCATCAGTGAGGGGGCAGCTAACTATGGCTACACCTTC. This sequence encodes CAISEGAANYGYTF.

This clone was observed a single time. The chain has TRBV6-5 and TRBJ2-3; D may be TRBD2 (5 bases). Germline values: CDR1 MNHEY, CDR2 SVGAGI. The CDR3 spans 12 residues. The V end lost 8 bases, the J end lost 1 base, and 7 bases lay between the germline ends. CDR3 protein: CASGRGTDTQYF. In nucleotides, the CDR3 is TGTGCCAGCGGGAGAGGCACAGATACGCAGTATTTT.

V is TRBV7-9 and J is TRBJ2-7; D uncertain. Trimming took off 3 bases at V and 3 bases at J, with 9 bases between the two ends. This CDR3 is built from 13 residues. Germline lookup yields CDR1 SEHNR and CDR2 FQNEAQ (reference sequence). The CDR3 loop reads CASSFGLSYEQYF. The CDR3 DNA reads as TGTGCCAGCAGCTTTGGTCTGAGCTACGAGCAGTACTTC.

The genes are TRBV10-3 and TRBJ2-2; 7 bases are a match to TRBD2. Germline loops: CDR1 ENHRY, CDR2 SYGVKD. The J segment lost 2 bases and the V segment lost 1 base, leaving 4 bases of the junction unmatched. The CDR3 spans 16 residues. In nucleotides, the CDR3 is TGTGCCATCAGTGAGTGGCGGGAGCTCAACACCGGGGAGCTGTTTTTT. Translating it yields CAISEWRELNTGELFF.

J is TRBJ2-1 and V is TRBV19, with 8 bases identical to TRBD2. The CDR3 has 12 residues. CDR1 and CDR2 from the germline V gene are LNHDA and SQIVND (reference sequence). CDR3 DNA sequence: TGTGCTAGCGGGAAGGACTACAATGAGCAGTTCTTC. Protein product: CASGKDYNEQFF.

The chain is built from TRBV5-4 and TRBJ2-3; tentative D call: TRBD2 (5 bases). The CDR3 loop spans 16 amino acids. V was shortened by 0 bases and J by 2 bases, with 13 bases between the two germline ends. In germline, CDR1 is SGHNT, CDR2 YYREEE (reference sequence). Written as DNA, the CDR3 is TGTGCCAGCAGCTTGGGTCTAGCCACCCCCACAGATACGCAGTATTTT. As protein: CASSLGLATPTDTQYF. The full variable domain, with the rest looked up from reference TRBV5-4 and TRBJ2-3, is ETGVTQSPTHLIKTRGQQVTLRCSSQSGHNTVSWYQQALGQGPQFIFQYYREEENGRGNFPPRFSGLQFPNYSSELNVNALELDDSALYLCASSLGLATPTDTQYFGPGTRLTVL.

The chain links TRBV21-1 to TRBJ1-5; no check of the table's D call, TRBD1, against the DNA was made. TRBV21-1 is reported as a pseudogene. The CDR3 runs 18 residues. For the CDR3, the DNA is TGTGCCAGCAGCAAAAAAGGGACAGGGGGTATAATCAATCAGCCCCAGCATTTT. Amino acid sequence: CASSKKGTGGIINQPQHF.

V and J are TRBV25-1 and TRBJ2-3; the D is unclear. Deletions cut 5 bases from V and 3 bases from J, with 6 bases between. Per the germline V gene, CDR1 is MGHDK and CDR2 is SYGVNS. This CDR3 contains 12 residues. The CDR3 reads CASSPSTDTQYF. In nucleotides, the CDR3 is TGTGCCAGCAGTCCCTCTACAGATACGCAGTATTTT.

A remark on this clone: The junction departs from germline at one end; a sequencing error may be responsible. Other DNA sequences within the sample encode an identical CDR3. V and J are TRBV27 and TRBJ2-1; tentatively, D is TRBD2 (6 bases). This CDR3 is 17 amino acids long. CDR1 MNHEY and CDR2 SMNVEV come from the germline V gene (reference sequence). The CDR3 is CASSLRGGAGVYNEQFF. The CDR3 DNA reads TGCGCCAGCAGTTTACGAGGCGGGGCTGGAGTCTACAATGAGCAGTTCTTC.

The chain combines TRBV5-1 with TRBJ1-4, with D hard to call. Germline-derived CDR1 and CDR2 are SGHRS and YFSETQ. Between the trimmed V and J ends, which lost 3 bases and 5 bases, there was a span of 14 bases. This CDR3 contains 15 residues. CDR3 region: CASSSIADGNEKLFF. The CDR3, as DNA: TGCGCCAGCAGCTCGATAGCGGACGGGAATGAAAAACTGTTTTTT.

The V gene is TRBV5-8, the J gene TRBJ1-1, with D maybe TRBD1 (5 bases). The V and J ends lost 2 bases and 0 bases respectively, with 8 bases between them. This CDR3 has 14 amino acids. Germline assignment: CDR1 SGHTS and CDR2 YDEGEE. The CDR3 here is CASSFTGLNTEAFF. The CDR3 DNA sequence: TGTGCCAGCAGCTTCACAGGATTGAACACTGAAGCTTTCTTT.

The rearrangement uses TRBV6-1 and TRBJ2-1, with D possibly being TRBD2 (6 bases). The germline V and J ends were trimmed by 2 bases and 5 bases, with 16 bases remaining between them. The germline V gene encodes CDR1 MNHNS and CDR2 SASEGT. The CDR3 length is 16 residues. This CDR3 is CASSELLGGANNEQFF. The CDR3 DNA follows: TGTGCCAGCAGTGAACTTTTGGGAGGAGCCAACAATGAGCAGTTCTTC.